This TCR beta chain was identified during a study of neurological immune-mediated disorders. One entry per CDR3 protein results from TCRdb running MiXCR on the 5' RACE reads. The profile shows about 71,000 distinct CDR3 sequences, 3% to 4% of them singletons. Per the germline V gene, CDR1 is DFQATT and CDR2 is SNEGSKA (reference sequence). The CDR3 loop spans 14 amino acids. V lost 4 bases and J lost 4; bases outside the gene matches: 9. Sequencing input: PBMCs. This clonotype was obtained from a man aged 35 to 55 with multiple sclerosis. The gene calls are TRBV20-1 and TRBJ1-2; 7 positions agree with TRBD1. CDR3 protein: CSATQGLQGYGYTF. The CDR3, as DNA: TGCAGTGCTACACAGGGGCTTCAAGGCTATGGCTACACCTTC.